This T cell receptor (beta chain) is from a study of blood T cell repertoires in COVID-19. Sequencing was performed with immunoSEQ multiplex PCR; in TCRdb, only in-frame clones are kept and a portion is missing. The sample comprises roughly 570,000 clones, approximately 91% of which are singletons, and 7.8% rests with the top ten. This clone was observed a handful of times. This CDR3 has 12 residues. The germline V gene has CDR1 LGHDT and CDR2 YNNKEL (reference sequence). Trimming took off 4 bases at V and 0 bases at J, with 2 bases between the two ends. The chain couples TRBV3-1 (or the pseudogene TRBV3-2) to TRBJ2-3, with D hard to call. This receptor was taken from a woman in her fifties or sixties with COVID-19, enrolled during active disease. Specimen: peripheral blood. CDR3 protein: CASSLSTDTQYF. In DNA form, the CDR3 reads TGTGCCAGCAGCCTAAGCACAGATACGCAGTATTTT.